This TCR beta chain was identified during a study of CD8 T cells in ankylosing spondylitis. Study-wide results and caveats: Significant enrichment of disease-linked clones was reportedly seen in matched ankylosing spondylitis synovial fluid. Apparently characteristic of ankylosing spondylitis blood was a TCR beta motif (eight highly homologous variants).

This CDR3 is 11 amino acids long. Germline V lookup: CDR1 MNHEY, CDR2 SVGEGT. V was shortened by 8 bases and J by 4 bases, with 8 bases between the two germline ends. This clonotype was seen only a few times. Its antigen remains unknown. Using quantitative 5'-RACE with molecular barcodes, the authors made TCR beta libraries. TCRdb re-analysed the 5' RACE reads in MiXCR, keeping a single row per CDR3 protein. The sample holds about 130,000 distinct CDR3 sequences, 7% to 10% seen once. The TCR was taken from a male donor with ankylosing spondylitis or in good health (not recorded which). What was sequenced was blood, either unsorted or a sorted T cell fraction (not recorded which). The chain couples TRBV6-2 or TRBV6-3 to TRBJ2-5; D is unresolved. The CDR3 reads CASSDLETQYF. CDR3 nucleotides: TGTGCCAGCTCGGATTTAGAGACCCAGTACTTC.